The following is a T cell receptor (beta chain) sequence with its context. The data belong to a study of blood T cell repertoires in COVID-19. Study summary: Nucleic acid was either cDNA or gDNA, and it came from T cells, B-cell-depleted T cells, or PBMCs.

Data came from immunoSEQ multiplex PCR; TCRdb stores just in-frame clones and leaves some out. The table has over 60,000 clones, more than 75% seen once; the top ten hold roughly 12%. The sample was peripheral blood. The source of this sequence is a human donor in a cohort sampled during active COVID-19.

The CDR3: CASNRDSDYGYTF. For the CDR3, the DNA is TGTGCCAGCAACAGGGACAGCGACTATGGCTACACCTTC. This chain uses TRBV6-5 with TRBJ1-2; 7 bases agree with TRBD1. The CDR3 spans 13 residues. The trim removed 7 bases at V and 3 bases at J, leaving 5 bases unmatched. CDR1 and CDR2 (germline): MNHEY, SVGAGI.